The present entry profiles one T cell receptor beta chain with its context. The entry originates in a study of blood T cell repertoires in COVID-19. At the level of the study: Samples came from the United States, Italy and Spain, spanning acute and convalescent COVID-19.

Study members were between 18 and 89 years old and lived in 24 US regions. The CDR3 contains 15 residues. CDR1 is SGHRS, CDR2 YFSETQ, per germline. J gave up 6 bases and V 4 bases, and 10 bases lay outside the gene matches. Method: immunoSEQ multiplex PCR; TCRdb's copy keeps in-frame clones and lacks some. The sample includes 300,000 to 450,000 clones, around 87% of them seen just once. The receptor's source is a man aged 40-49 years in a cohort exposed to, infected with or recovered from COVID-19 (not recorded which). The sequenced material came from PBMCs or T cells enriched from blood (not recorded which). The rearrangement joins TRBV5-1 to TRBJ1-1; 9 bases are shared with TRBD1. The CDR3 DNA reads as TGCGCCAGCAGCCCCGGGGCACAGGGGGCTCCTGAAGCTTTCTTT. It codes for CASSPGAQGAPEAFF.